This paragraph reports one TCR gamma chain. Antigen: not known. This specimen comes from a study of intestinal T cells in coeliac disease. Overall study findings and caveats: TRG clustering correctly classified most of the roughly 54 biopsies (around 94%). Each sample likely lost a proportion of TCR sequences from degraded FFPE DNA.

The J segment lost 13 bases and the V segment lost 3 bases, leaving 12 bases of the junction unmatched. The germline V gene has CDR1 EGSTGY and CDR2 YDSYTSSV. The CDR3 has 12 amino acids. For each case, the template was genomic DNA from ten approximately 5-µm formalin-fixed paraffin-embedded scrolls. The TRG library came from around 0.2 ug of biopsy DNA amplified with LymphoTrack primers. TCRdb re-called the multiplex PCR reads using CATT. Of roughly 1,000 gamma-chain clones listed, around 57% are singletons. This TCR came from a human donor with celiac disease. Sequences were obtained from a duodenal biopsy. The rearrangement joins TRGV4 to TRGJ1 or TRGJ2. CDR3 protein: CATWDNFQKKLF. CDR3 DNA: TGTGCCACCTGGGATAATTTTCAGAAAAAACTCTTT.